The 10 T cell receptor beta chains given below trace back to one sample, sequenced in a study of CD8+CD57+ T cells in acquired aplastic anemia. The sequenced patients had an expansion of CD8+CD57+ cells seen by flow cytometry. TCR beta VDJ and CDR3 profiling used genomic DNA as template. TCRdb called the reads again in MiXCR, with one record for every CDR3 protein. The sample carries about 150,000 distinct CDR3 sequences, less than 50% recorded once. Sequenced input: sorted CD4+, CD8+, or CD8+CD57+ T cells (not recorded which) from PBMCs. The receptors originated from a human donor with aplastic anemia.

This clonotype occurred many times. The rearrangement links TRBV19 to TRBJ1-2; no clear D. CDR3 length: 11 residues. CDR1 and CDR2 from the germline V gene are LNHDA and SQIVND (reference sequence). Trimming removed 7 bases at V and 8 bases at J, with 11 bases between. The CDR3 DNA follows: TGTGCCAGTAATCCTAGAAGAGGCTACACCTTC. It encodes CASNPRRGYTF.

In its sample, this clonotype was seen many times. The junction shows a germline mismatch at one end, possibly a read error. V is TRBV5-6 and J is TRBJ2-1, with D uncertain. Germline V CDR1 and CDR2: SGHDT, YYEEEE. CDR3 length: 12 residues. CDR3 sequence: CASSPWRLPDEF. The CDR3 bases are TGTGCCAGCAGCCCCTGGCGGCTCCCTGACGAATTC.

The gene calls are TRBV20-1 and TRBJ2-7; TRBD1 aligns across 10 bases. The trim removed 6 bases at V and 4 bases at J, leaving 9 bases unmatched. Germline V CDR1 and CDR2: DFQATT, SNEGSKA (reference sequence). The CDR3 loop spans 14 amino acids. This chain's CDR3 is CSARGTGDLYEQYF. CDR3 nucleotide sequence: TGCAGTGCACGAGGGACAGGGGATCTGTACGAGCAGTACTTC.

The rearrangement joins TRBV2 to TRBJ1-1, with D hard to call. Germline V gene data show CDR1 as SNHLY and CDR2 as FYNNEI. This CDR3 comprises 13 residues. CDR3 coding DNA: TGTGCTGAAGTGACCAGTATGAACACTGAAGCTTTCTTT. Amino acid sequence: CAEVTSMNTEAFF. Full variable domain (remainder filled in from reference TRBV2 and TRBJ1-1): EPEVTQTPSHQVTQMGQEVILRCVPISNHLYFYWYRQILGQKVEFLVSFYNNEISEKSEIFDDQFSVERPDGSNFTLKIRSTKLEDSAMYFCAEVTSMNTEAFFGQGTRLTVV.

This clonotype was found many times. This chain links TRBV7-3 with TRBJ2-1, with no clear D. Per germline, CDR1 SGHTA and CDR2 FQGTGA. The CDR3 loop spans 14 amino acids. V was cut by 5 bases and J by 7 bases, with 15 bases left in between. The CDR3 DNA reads TGTGCCAGCAGCGTAATGGGATCCCGGAATGAGCAGTTCTTC. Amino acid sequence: CASSVMGSRNEQFF.

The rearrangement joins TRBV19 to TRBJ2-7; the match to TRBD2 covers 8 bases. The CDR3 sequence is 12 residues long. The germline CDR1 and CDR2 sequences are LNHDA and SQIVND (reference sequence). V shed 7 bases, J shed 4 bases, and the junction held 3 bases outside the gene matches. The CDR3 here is CASTGGGYEQYF. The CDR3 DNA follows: TGTGCCAGTACCGGCGGGGGGTACGAGCAGTACTTC.

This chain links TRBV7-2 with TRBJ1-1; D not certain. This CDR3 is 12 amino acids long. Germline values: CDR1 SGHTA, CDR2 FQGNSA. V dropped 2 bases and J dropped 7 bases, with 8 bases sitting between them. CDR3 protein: CASSLPMNEAFF. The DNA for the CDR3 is TGTGCCAGCAGCTTACCTATGAATGAAGCTTTCTTT.

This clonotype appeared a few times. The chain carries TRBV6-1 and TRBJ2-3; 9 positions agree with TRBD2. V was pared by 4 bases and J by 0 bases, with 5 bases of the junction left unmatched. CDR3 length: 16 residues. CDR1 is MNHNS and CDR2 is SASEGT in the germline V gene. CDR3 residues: CASSGLADLSTDTQYF. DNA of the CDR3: TGTGCCAGCAGTGGACTAGCGGATTTAAGCACAGATACGCAGTATTTT.

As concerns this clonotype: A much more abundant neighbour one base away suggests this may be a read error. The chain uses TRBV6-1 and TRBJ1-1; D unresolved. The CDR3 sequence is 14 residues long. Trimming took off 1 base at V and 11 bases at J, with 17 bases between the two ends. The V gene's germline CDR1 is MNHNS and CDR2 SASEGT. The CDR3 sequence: CASSEGGPHFDAFF. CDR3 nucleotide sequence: TGTGCCAGCAGTGAAGGTGGGCCACATTTTGACGCTTTCTTT.

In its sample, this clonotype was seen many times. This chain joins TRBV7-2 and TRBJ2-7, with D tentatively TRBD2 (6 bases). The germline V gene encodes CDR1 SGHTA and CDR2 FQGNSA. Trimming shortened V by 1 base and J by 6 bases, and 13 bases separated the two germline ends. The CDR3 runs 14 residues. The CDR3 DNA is TGTGCCAGCAGCTTAGGCGCAGCGGGCCCCGAGCAGTACTTC. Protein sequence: CASSLGAAGPEQYF.